The rows below give T cell receptor beta chains drawn from one sample of a study of control samples from healthy donors and cancer patients. Some clones are missing from TCRdb's copy, which holds only in-frame ones; the method was immunoSEQ multiplex PCR. The sample lists about 15,000 clones; 80% to 90% were seen once. The sample taken for sequencing was PBMCs. Source of these receptors: a woman between 65 and 79 years old with colorectal cancer. Each CDR3 is given without its conserved first and last residue. The listing skips clone size in some rows; elsewhere it reads once, few, many or a size class.

abundance: -
j_gene: TRBJ1-2
v_gene: TRBV14
CDR3aa: ASSQGGIYGYT

abundance: -
j_gene: TRBJ2-4
v_gene: TRBV12-5
CDR3aa: ASGYPGVLAKNIQY

abundance: -
j_gene: TRBJ1-6
v_gene: TRBV12-3/TRBV12-4
CDR3aa: ASSAQVNSPLH

abundance: -
j_gene: TRBJ1-6
v_gene: TRBV2
CDR3aa: ASSDSHSPLH

abundance: -
j_gene: TRBJ1-1
v_gene: TRBV2
CDR3aa: ASSTTGMGEAF

abundance: -
j_gene: TRBJ2-5
v_gene: TRBV10-2
CDR3aa: ASSEFGQLQETQY

abundance: once
j_gene: TRBJ1-1
v_gene: TRBV7-9
CDR3aa: ASSRAGLRAEAF

abundance: once
j_gene: TRBJ2-5
v_gene: TRBV5-1
CDR3aa: ASSPGLAEETQY

abundance: -
j_gene: TRBJ2-7
v_gene: TRBV7-2
CDR3aa: ASSPGQGAREQY

abundance: -
j_gene: TRBJ1-5
v_gene: TRBV30
CDR3aa: AGGQGDNQPQH

abundance: -
j_gene: TRBJ2-7
v_gene: TRBV18
CDR3aa: ASSPPGLHGTYEQY

abundance: -
j_gene: TRBJ1-2
v_gene: TRBV9
CDR3aa: ASSVGGTGYGYT

abundance: -
j_gene: TRBJ2-1
v_gene: TRBV4-2
CDR3aa: ASSQEGINEQF

abundance: -
j_gene: TRBJ1-5
v_gene: TRBV18
CDR3aa: ASSPPGSGEGNQPQH

abundance: -
j_gene: TRBJ2-2
v_gene: TRBV5-4
CDR3aa: ASSPPWTGALTGELF

abundance: -
j_gene: TRBJ1-5
v_gene: TRBV25-1
CDR3aa: ASSEGMGPQH

abundance: once
j_gene: TRBJ2-3
v_gene: TRBV7-8
CDR3aa: ASSLLLAGRGTYTQY

abundance: -
j_gene: TRBJ2-7
v_gene: TRBV19
CDR3aa: ASSAYGAHQDSYEQY

abundance: -
j_gene: TRBJ1-3
v_gene: TRBV7-9
CDR3aa: ASSQGQAGNTIY

abundance: -
j_gene: TRBJ2-7
v_gene: TRBV5-4
CDR3aa: ASSLGGQGAYEQY

abundance: once
j_gene: TRBJ2-7
v_gene: TRBV3-1/TRBV3-2
CDR3aa: ASSPGPSGRVGDEQY

abundance: -
j_gene: TRBJ1-6
v_gene: TRBV6-2/TRBV6-3
CDR3aa: ASSYEGLSGNSPLH

abundance: -
j_gene: TRBJ2-1
v_gene: TRBV6-6
CDR3aa: ASTWGLADYNEQF

abundance: -
j_gene: TRBJ2-6
v_gene: TRBV5-1
CDR3aa: ASSLAGASGANVLT

abundance: -
j_gene: TRBJ1-4
v_gene: TRBV29-1
CDR3aa: SVVAGAPSEKLF

abundance: -
j_gene: TRBJ2-7
v_gene: TRBV5-6
CDR3aa: ASSLEQRHSSYEQY

abundance: -
j_gene: TRBJ1-3
v_gene: TRBV27
CDR3aa: ASSSGGSGNTIY

abundance: -
j_gene: TRBJ2-1
v_gene: TRBV7-2
CDR3aa: ASIPDRGVQNEQF

abundance: -
j_gene: TRBJ2-1
v_gene: TRBV19
CDR3aa: ASSITQGSTYNEQF

abundance: -
j_gene: TRBJ2-1
v_gene: TRBV27
CDR3aa: ASSFSRGPGNEQF

abundance: medium-sized
j_gene: TRBJ2-7
v_gene: TRBV20-1
CDR3aa: SASDLAGAYEQY

abundance: -
j_gene: TRBJ2-7
v_gene: TRBV7-2
CDR3aa: ASSLVGSRTYEQY

abundance: once
j_gene: TRBJ1-2
v_gene: TRBV10-3
CDR3aa: AIRDGGDYGYT

abundance: -
j_gene: TRBJ2-3
v_gene: TRBV5-6
CDR3aa: ASSFRSGTDTQY

abundance: -
j_gene: TRBJ1-1
v_gene: TRBV20-1
CDR3aa: STPRGEAF

abundance: -
j_gene: TRBJ1-6
v_gene: TRBV4-2
CDR3aa: ASSQLSDSSYNSPLH

abundance: -
j_gene: TRBJ2-3
v_gene: TRBV25-1
CDR3aa: ASSVRTSGGTDTQY

abundance: -
j_gene: TRBJ2-3
v_gene: TRBV4-3
CDR3aa: ASSQESGTTTSTDTQY

abundance: -
j_gene: TRBJ1-6
v_gene: TRBV5-4
CDR3aa: ASSSSSGLYSPLH

abundance: -
j_gene: TRBJ2-7
v_gene: TRBV4-3
CDR3aa: ASSQEAGNEQY

abundance: few
j_gene: TRBJ2-5
v_gene: TRBV7-2
CDR3aa: ASSPGVLGTQY

abundance: -
j_gene: TRBJ1-2
v_gene: TRBV7-2
CDR3aa: ASSRSGGADYGYT

abundance: -
j_gene: TRBJ2-6
v_gene: TRBV7-8
CDR3aa: ASSRSNVLT